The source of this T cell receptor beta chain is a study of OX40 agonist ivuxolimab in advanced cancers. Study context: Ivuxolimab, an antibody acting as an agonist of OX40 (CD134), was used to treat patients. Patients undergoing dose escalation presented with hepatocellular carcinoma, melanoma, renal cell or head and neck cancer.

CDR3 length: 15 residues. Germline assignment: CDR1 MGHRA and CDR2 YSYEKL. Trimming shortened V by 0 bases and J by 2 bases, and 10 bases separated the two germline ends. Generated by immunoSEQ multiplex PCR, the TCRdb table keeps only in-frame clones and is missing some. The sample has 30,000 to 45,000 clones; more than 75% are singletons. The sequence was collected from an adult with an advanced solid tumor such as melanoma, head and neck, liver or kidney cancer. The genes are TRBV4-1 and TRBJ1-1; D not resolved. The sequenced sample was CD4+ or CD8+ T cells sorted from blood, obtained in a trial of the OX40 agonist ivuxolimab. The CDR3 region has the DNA TGCGCCAGCAGCCAAGATGTGCAGATTAACACTGAAGCTTTCTTT. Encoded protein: CASSQDVQINTEAFF.